This is a list of T cell receptor beta chains from one sample in a study of spatial heterogeneity in lung cancer. MiXCR, applied by TCRdb to the 5' RACE reads, yields one record per CDR3 protein. The repertoire consists of approximately 56,000 distinct CDR3 sequences, with more than 6.5% occurring once and the leading ten covering around 35%. Sequenced material: PBMCs, taken at follow-up. These receptors were obtained from a female donor with early-stage non-small cell lung cancer. Both conserved end residues are part of each CDR3. The D gene is left open where the match is weak.

d_call	j_call	v_call	cdr3_aa
TRBD2	TRBJ2-3	TRBV2	CASNQAGGRADTQYF
TRBD1	TRBJ1-1	TRBV29-1	CSVAQGDTEAFF
NA	TRBJ2-1	TRBV11-3	CASSLAGEVGNNEQFF
NA	TRBJ2-2	TRBV28	CASSLSRTGNTGELFF
NA	TRBJ1-5	TRBV2	CASSELRDDQPQHF
NA	TRBJ1-4	TRBV28	CASSIQGGEKLFF
TRBD1	TRBJ1-2	TRBV27	CASSPTGLSYGYTF
NA	TRBJ2-5	TRBV6-5	CASSLGGLSEETQYF
NA	TRBJ1-5	TRBV6-1	CASSLDSYSNQPQHF
NA	TRBJ1-1	TRBV20-1	CSARALLNTEAFF
NA	TRBJ2-2	TRBV29-1	CSVVGDMNTGELFF
NA	TRBJ1-5	TRBV28	CASSVSNQPQHF
NA	TRBJ2-3	TRBV7-9	CASSASGGADTQYF
NA	TRBJ1-1	TRBV29-1	CSVVLNEAFF
NA	TRBJ1-3	TRBV3-1	CASSQASGNTIYF
NA	TRBJ2-3	TRBV7-2	CASSQRVTDTQYF
TRBD2	TRBJ2-3	TRBV2	CASRLAGGPSTDTQYF
NA	TRBJ1-1	TRBV20-1	CSARPPPRVNTEAFF
NA	TRBJ1-4	TRBV5-1	CASSLQPISTNEKLFF
NA	TRBJ2-5	TRBV21-1	CASSGPGRTQETQYF
NA	TRBJ2-1	TRBV5-1	CASSLFAQGANEQFF
NA	TRBJ1-2	TRBV7-9	CAGGGQGDYGYTF
NA	TRBJ2-3	TRBV24-1	CATSDLGHTKADTQYF
NA	TRBJ1-4	TRBV7-9	CASSLRGMGEKLFF
NA	TRBJ2-3	TRBV7-2	CASDPLLAGRTDTQYF
NA	TRBJ1-1	TRBV10-3	CAIFSPDTNTEAFF
NA	TRBJ1-4	TRBV7-9	CASSFLSSNEKLFF
NA	TRBJ2-1	TRBV18	CASSPYGRDNEQFF
NA	TRBJ2-5	TRBV7-2	CASSGGQDQKETQYF
TRBD2	TRBJ2-1	TRBV5-6	CASNIAGTYNEQFF
NA	TRBJ2-3	TRBV12-3/TRBV12-4	CASSPTSLRTDTQYF
NA	TRBJ2-1	TRBV19	CASSILVPGRNEQFF
NA	TRBJ2-2	TRBV11-2	CASSPNGVRNTGELFF
TRBD1	TRBJ1-2	TRBV9	CASSEGQNYGYTF
NA	TRBJ1-5	TRBV2	CASSVQGNQPQHF
NA	TRBJ2-3	TRBV7-6	CASSRLGGQTDTQYF
TRBD1	TRBJ1-2	TRBV27	CASSLRDRGRLSYGYTF
NA	TRBJ1-1	TRBV5-6	CASSLLNSRPNTEAFF
NA	TRBJ2-5	TRBV3-1	CAVAPRWAQGRETQYF
NA	TRBJ2-5	TRBV6-2/TRBV6-3	CASSYAGARSTETQYF
TRBD1	TRBJ2-1	TRBV5-1	CASSAGQGAYNEQFF
NA	TRBJ1-2	TRBV4-3	CASSQNTGPYGYTF
TRBD1	TRBJ1-6	TRBV20-1	CSAPGQGLAQSPLHF
NA	TRBJ1-1	TRBV20-1	CSAGAHQLTEAFF
TRBD1	TRBJ2-7	TRBV5-8	CASSLGADRVEQYF
TRBD1	TRBJ2-5	TRBV27	CASNRGGGQTQYF
NA	TRBJ2-3	TRBV29-1	CSVGRTRSTDTQYF
NA	TRBJ2-7	TRBV12-3/TRBV12-4	CASRLGRIYEQYF
TRBD1	TRBJ1-2	TRBV7-3	CASSAAPYRGLRHLTQYGYTF
NA	TRBJ2-3	TRBV5-1	CASSLVGPDTQYF